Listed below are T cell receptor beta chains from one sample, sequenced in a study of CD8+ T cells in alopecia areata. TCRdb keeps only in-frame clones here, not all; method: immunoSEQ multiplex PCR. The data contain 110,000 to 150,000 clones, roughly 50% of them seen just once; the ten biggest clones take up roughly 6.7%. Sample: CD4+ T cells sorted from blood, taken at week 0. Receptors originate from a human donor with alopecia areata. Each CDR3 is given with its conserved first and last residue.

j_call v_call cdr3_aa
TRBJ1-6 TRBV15 CATKREPEEQALHF
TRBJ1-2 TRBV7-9 CASSLVDAGRGIGYTF
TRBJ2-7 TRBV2 CASTRQAYEQYF
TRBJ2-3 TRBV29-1 CSVERPGGDTQYF
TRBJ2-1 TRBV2 CASRYGGQKQFF
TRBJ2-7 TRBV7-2 CASSLLRGPEQYF
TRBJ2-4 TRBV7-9 CASSPGQPSSSSAKNIQYF
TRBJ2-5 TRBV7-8 CASSYRDWAQETQYF
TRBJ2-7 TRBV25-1 CASTPGGAFYEQYF
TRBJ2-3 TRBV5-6 CASSAIAGGWNTQYF
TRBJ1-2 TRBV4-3 CASSQDGQGGGYTF
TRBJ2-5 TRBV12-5 CASGLGGKETQYF
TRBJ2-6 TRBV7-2 CASSLAGRSGANVLTF
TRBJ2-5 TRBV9 CASSVEGAGGETQYF
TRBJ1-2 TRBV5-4 CASSSYTGARYGYTF
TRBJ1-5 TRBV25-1 CASASNSNQPQHF
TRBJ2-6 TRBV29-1 CSVERTGGSSGANVLTF
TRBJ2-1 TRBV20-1 CSAVQNNEQFF
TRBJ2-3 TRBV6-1 CASSERGGSTDTQYF
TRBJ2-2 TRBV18 CASSPRTANTGELFF
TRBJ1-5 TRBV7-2 CASSFNNQPQHF
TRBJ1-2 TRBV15 CATSRDFRRGYGYTF
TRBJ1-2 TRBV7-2 CVSSLGGYEQLYGYTF
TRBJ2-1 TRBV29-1 CSVRPRRVGTEQFF
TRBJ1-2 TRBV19 CASSIADYGYTF
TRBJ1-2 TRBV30 CAWSVAAHYGYTF
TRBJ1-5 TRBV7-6 CASSLGQSSNQPQHF
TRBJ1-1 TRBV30 CAWTEILGSKAFF
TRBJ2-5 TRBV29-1 CSVVPGTRQETQYF
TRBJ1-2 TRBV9 CASSRTGGIGYTF
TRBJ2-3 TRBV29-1 CSVGDSGGRTDTQYF
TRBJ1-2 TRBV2 CASSGDSNYGYTF
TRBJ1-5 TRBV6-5 CASSLGPLVGQPQHF
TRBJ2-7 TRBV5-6 CASSLAGTGGFYEQYF
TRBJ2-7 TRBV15 CATSRVEGSEQYF
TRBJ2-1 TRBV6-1 CASRGAGSYNEQFF